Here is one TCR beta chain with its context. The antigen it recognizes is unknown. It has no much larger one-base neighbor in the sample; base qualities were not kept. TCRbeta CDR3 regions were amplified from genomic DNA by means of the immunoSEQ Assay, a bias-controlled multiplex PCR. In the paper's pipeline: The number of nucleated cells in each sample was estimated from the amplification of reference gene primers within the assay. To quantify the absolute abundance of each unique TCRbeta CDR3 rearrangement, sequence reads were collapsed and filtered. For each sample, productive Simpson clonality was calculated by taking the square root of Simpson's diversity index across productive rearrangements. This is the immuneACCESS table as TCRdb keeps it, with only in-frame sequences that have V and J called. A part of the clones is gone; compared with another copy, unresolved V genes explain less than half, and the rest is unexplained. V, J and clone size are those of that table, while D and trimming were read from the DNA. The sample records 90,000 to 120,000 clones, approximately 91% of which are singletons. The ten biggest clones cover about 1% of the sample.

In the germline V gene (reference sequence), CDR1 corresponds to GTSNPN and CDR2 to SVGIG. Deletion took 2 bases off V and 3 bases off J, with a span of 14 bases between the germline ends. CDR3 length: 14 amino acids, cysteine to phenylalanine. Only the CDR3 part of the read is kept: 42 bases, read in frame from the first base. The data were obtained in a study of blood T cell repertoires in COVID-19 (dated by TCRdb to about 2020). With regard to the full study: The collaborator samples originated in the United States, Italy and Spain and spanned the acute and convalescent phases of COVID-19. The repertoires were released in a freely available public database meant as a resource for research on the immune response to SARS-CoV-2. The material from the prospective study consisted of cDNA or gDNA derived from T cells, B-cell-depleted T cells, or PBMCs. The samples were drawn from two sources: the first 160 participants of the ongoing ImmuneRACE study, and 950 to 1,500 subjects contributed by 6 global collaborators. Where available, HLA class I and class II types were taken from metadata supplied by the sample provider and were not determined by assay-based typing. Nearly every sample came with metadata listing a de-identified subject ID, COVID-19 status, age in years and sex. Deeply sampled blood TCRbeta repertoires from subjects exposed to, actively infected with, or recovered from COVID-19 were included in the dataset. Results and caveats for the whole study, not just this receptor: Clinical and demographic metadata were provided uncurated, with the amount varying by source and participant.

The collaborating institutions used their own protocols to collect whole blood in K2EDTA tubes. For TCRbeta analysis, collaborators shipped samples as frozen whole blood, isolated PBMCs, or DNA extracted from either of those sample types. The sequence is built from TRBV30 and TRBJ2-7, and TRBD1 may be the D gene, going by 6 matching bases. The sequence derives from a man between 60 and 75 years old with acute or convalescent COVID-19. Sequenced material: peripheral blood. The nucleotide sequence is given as TGTGCCTGGAGTTCCGGGACAACGTTCTACGAGCAGTACTTC. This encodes CAWSSGTTFYEQYF. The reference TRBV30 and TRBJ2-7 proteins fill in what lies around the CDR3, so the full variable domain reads SQTIHQWPATLVQPVGSPLSLECTVEGTSNPNLYWYRQAAGRGLQLLFYSVGIGQISSEVPQNLSASRPQDRQFILSSKKLLLSDSGFYLCAWSSGTTFYEQYFGPGTRLTVT.